The clone carrying this T cell receptor beta chain was detected a few times. What it binds is unknown. Per germline, CDR1 SNHLY and CDR2 FYNNEI. CDR3 length: 11 amino acids. V was clipped by 4 bases and J by 6 bases; unmatched bases: 0. The data stem from a study of cytotoxic CD8 clonotypes in ibrutinib-treated CLL. Generated by immunoSEQ multiplex PCR, the TCRdb table keeps only in-frame clones and is missing some. The table records some 300,000 clones, more than 65% of them present only once. Whole-study findings and limits: Clonality rose at ibrutinib response and fell back toward baseline at progression.

The V gene is TRBV2, the J gene TRBJ2-7; 7 nucleotides align to TRBD1. The specimen comprised PBMCs, sampled before ibrutinib treatment. The source is a human donor with chronic lymphocytic leukemia. The chain's CDR3 is CASSGDSEQYF. The CDR3 DNA is TGTGCCAGCAGTGGGGACAGCGAGCAGTACTTC.